The following is a T cell receptor (beta chain) sequence with its context. Its antigen is unknown. Germline V CDR1 and CDR2: ENHRY, SYGVKD. V lost 4 bases to trimming and J lost 0 bases, with 10 bases between them. The CDR3 loop spans 14 amino acids. The data belong to a study of cytomegalovirus exposure and HLA in healthy donors. Study-level background: Earlier sequencing of 150 million to 200 million T cells yielded 100 million to 120 million unique TCR beta sequences. Study results and caveats: Later, TCR association rates were found to vary by HLA locus, highest for DRB1 and lowest for HLA-C. In a later analysis, 16,951 TCR beta sequences were associated with HLA alleles at 0.05 false discovery rate.

The PCR used 60 Vbeta and 13 Jbeta primers. The method was immunoSEQ multiplex PCR; TCRdb's version includes in-frame clones alone and lacks a portion of them. The table lists 100,000 to 150,000 clones, roughly 80% of them singletons. The sample comprised PBMCs. The sequence came from a man under 40 in good health and CMV-seropositive. The chain employs TRBV10-3 and TRBJ2-7; no definite D call. The CDR3 reads CAISGNRSSYEQYF. CDR3 nucleotides: TGTGCCATCAGTGGGAATAGGAGCTCCTACGAGCAGTACTTC.